This record covers a single T cell receptor (beta chain). The data stem from a study of blood T cell repertoires in COVID-19. Overall study: Sites across the United States, Italy and Spain contributed samples from acute and convalescent COVID-19.

Only in-frame clones appear in the TCRdb table, and some are missing; sequencing was by immunoSEQ multiplex PCR. The repertoire holds some 460,000 clones, about 89% seen once, with 4.3% in the top ten. The CDR3 is 16 residues long. Germline-derived CDR1 and CDR2 are LNHDA and SQIVND (reference sequence). V shed 6 bases and J 2 bases; nucleotides not matched to a gene: 6. Sequenced sample: peripheral blood. The chain links TRBV19 to TRBJ1-6, with 8 bases identical to TRBD1. This TCR came from a woman in her twenties or thirties with acute or convalescent COVID-19. The CDR3 DNA is TGTGCCAGTAGCTCCTCAGGGGGCGCCTATAATTCACCCCTCCACTTT. Translated: CASSSSGGAYNSPLHF. The full variable domain, with the rest looked up from reference TRBV19 and TRBJ1-6, is DGGITQSPKYLFRKEGQNVTLSCEQNLNHDAMYWYRQDPGQGLRLIYYSQIVNDFQKGDIAEGYSVSREKKESFPLTVTSAQKNPTAFYLCASSSSGGAYNSPLHFGNGTRLTVT.